The 6 T cell receptor beta chains listed next were all sequenced from one sample in a study of T cell changes during pregnancy in multiple sclerosis. Data came from immunoSEQ multiplex PCR; TCRdb stores just in-frame clones and leaves some out. The sample yields 30,000 to 45,000 clones, 91% seen once. Sequenced here: CD4+ T cells from peripheral blood mononuclear cells, sampled in the second trimester of pregnancy. These receptor sequences come from a female donor in good health, enrolled as a control in a pregnancy study.

This chain uses TRBV6-1 with TRBJ2-1; no clear D. Germline CDR1 and CDR2: MNHNS and SASEGT. The CDR3 is made up of 16 amino acids. V lost 2 bases, J lost 4 bases, and 15 bases lay in between. The CDR3 protein is CASSERRVSAYNEQFF. CDR3 sequence (DNA): TGTGCCAGCAGTGAAAGACGGGTGTCGGCGTACAATGAGCAGTTCTTC.

The J gene is TRBJ1-1, the V gene TRBV6-1; D unclear. V dropped 0 bases and J dropped 3 bases, with 8 bases sitting between them. This CDR3 comprises 14 residues. From germline, CDR1 is MNHNS and CDR2 SASEGT. The chain's CDR3 is CASSEAGLDTEAFF. CDR3 sequence (DNA): TGTGCCAGCAGTGAAGCCGGACTGGACACTGAAGCTTTCTTT.

This chain connects TRBV6-1 to TRBJ2-7, with TRBD1 matching over 11 bases. The CDR3 totals 15 residues. Germline V lookup: CDR1 MNHNS, CDR2 SASEGT. Trimming took 7 bases from V and 4 from J; bases not matched to a gene: 9. The CDR3 is CASKPGQGAFYEQYF. For the CDR3, the DNA is TGTGCCAGCAAGCCCGGACAGGGGGCGTTTTACGAGCAGTACTTC.

The chain uses TRBV7-2 and TRBJ1-1; the D gene is possibly TRBD1 (5 bases). The CDR3 is 13 residues long. Germline CDR1 and CDR2: SGHTA and FQGNSA. Deletions cut 2 bases from V and 1 base from J, with 5 bases between. CDR3 protein: CASSLTGNTEAFF. The CDR3 nucleotides are TGTGCCAGCAGCTTAACAGGGAACACTGAAGCTTTCTTT.

V is TRBV2 and J is TRBJ1-2; TRBD1 aligns across 12 bases. With 7 bases clipped from V and 8 bases from J, the junction kept 8 bases outside the gene matches. The CDR3 contains 14 residues. Germline CDR1 reads SNHLY; CDR2 reads FYNNEI. This chain's CDR3 is CASTQGQGARGYTF. DNA of the CDR3: TGTGCCAGCACCCAGGGACAGGGGGCAAGAGGCTACACCTTC.

For this clone: This may be a read error, as it is one base from a much larger clone. The V and J genes are TRBV2 and TRBJ1-2; D is ambiguous. Germline lookup yields CDR1 SNHLY and CDR2 FYNNEI. The CDR3 has 13 amino acids. V lost 4 bases and J lost 6, with 12 bases in between. The chain's CDR3 is CASSVAAGHGYTF. The DNA for the CDR3 is TGTGCCAGCAGTGTAGCCGCGGGTCATGGCTACACCTTC.